Below, 5 T cell receptor beta chains from the same sample are listed, as sequenced in a study of blood T cell repertoires in COVID-19. The protocol was immunoSEQ multiplex PCR, while the TCRdb copy is restricted to in-frame clones and leaves out a portion. The sample yields about 300,000 clones, approximately 90% seen once. Sequencing was performed on peripheral blood. The receptor set was obtained from a woman between 50 and 59 years old with COVID-19, enrolled during active disease.

V usage is TRBV20-1 and J usage is TRBJ1-3; 7 bases are a match to TRBD1. V lost 4 bases, J lost 0 bases, and 6 bases stayed unmatched. This CDR3 is built from 15 residues. CDR1 is DFQATT and CDR2 is SNEGSKA in the germline V gene (reference sequence). The CDR3 DNA is TGCAGTGCTACTGACAGGGCACGCTCTGGAAACACCATATATTTT. This codes for CSATDRARSGNTIYF.

V and J are TRBV7-2 and TRBJ2-1, with TRBD2 as a possible D gene (6 bases). This CDR3 comprises 15 residues. Germline lookup yields CDR1 SGHTA and CDR2 FQGNSA. V gave up 1 base and J gave up 3 bases, with 10 bases separating them. As DNA, the CDR3 is TGTGCCAGCAGCTTAGTTAGCGGACTCTACAATGAGCAGTTCTTC. It translates to CASSLVSGLYNEQFF.

The gene calls are TRBV3-1 (or the pseudogene TRBV3-2) and TRBJ2-7; TRBD1 aligns across 9 bases. V gave up 2 bases and J gave up 7 bases; unmatched junction bases: 6. The V gene's germline CDR1 is LGHDT and CDR2 YNNKEL (reference sequence). There are 14 residues in the CDR3. CDR3 in DNA: TGTGCCAGCAGCCAACGGACAGGGGCGAGGGAGCAGTACTTC. It specifies CASSQRTGAREQYF.

The chain employs TRBV5-8 and TRBJ1-5; TRBD1 aligns across 8 bases. Trimming took 4 bases from V and 5 from J; bases not matched to a gene: 8. The CDR3 sequence is 15 residues long. Germline CDR1 SGHTS, CDR2 YDEGEE. The CDR3 DNA follows: TGTGCCAGCAGCCCCCGGACAGGGTATTATCAGCCCCAGCATTTT. Its protein is CASSPRTGYYQPQHF. The entire variable domain, with the rest obtained from reference TRBV5-8 and TRBJ1-5, is as follows: EAGVTQSPTHLIKTRGQQATLRCSPISGHTSVYWYQQALGLGLQFLLWYDEGEERNRGNFPPRFSGRQFPNYSSELNVNALELEDSALYLCASSPRTGYYQPQHFGDGTRLSIL.

The rearrangement links TRBV3-1 (or the pseudogene TRBV3-2) to TRBJ1-2; TRBD1 is a possible D gene (6 bases). Trimming took 1 base from V and 6 from J, leaving 18 bases between them. CDR1 and CDR2 from the germline V gene are LGHDT and YNNKEL (reference sequence). The CDR3 is 16 amino acids. CDR3 DNA sequence: TGTGCCAGCAGCCAAGGAGGACAGACCACAAGAAATGGCTACACCTTC. This sequence encodes CASSQGGQTTRNGYTF.